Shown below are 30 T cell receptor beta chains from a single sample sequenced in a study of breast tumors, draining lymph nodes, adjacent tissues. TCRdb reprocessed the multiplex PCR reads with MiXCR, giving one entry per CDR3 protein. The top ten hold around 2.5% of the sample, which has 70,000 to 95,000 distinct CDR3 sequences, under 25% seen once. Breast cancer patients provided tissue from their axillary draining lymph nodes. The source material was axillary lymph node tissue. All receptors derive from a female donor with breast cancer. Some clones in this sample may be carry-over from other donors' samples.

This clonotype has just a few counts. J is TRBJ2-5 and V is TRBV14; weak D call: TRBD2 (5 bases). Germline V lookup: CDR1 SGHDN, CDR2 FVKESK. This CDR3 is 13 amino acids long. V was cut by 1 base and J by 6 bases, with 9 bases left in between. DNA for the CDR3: TGTGCCAGCAGCCAAGGTGCGGGCCAGACCCAGTACTTC. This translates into CASSQGAGQTQYF.

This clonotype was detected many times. The CDR3 reads CASSPWTSGTHYEQYF. CDR3 in DNA: TGTGCCAGCAGCCCATGGACTAGCGGGACCCACTACGAGCAGTACTTC. The chain carries TRBV5-8 and TRBJ2-7; 12 bases are a match to TRBD2. Trimming cost V 4 bases and J 3 bases; bases outside gene matches: 8. CDR1 is SGHTS, CDR2 YDEGEE, per germline. This CDR3 has 16 residues.

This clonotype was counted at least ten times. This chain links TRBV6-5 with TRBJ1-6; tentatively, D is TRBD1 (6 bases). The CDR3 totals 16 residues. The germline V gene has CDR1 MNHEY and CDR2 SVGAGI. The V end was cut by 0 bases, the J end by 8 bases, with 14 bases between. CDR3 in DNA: TGTGCCAGCAGTTACTCCGATACAGGGACTTATTCACCCCTCCACTTT. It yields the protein CASSYSDTGTYSPLHF.

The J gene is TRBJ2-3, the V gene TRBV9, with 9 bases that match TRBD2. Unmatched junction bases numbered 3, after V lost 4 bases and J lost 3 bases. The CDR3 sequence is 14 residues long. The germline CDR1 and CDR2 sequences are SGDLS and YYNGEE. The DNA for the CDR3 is TGTGCCAGCAGCCCTAGCGGGAATACAGATACGCAGTATTTT. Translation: CASSPSGNTDTQYF. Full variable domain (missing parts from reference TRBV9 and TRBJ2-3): DSGVTQTPKHLITATGQRVTLRCSPRSGDLSVYWYQQSLDQGLQFLIQYYNGEERAKGNILERFSAQQFPDLHSELNLSSLELGDSALYFCASSPSGNTDTQYFGPGTRLTVL.

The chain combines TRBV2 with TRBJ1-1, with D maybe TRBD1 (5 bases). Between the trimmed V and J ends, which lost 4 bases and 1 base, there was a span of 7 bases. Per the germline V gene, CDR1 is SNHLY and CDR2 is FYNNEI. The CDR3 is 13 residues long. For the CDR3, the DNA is TGTGCCAGCAGTGTGGGGGAGAACACTGAAGCTTTCTTT. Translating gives CASSVGENTEAFF.

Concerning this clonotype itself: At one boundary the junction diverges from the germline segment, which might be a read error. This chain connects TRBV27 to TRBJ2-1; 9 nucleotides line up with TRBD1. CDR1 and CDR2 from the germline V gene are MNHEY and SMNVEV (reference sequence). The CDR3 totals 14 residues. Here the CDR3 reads CASSYGTGTFEQFF. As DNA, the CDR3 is TGTGCTAGCAGTTATGGGACAGGGACGTTTGAGCAGTTCTTC.

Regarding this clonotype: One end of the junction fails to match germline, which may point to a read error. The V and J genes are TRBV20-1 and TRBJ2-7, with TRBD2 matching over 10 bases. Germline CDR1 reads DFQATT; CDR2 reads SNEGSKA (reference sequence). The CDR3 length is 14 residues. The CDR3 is CGAGRTSGAYEQYF. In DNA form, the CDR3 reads TGCGGTGCTGGAAGGACTAGCGGAGCCTACGAGCAGTACTTC.

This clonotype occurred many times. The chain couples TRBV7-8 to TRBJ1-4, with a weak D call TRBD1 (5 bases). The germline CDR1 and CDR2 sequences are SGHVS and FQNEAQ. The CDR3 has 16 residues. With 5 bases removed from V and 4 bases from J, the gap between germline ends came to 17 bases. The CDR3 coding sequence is TGTGCCAGCAGCCAGCGAAACAGGAACCTTAATGAAAAACTGTTTTTT. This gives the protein CASSQRNRNLNEKLFF. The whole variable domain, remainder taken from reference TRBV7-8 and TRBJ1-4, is GAGVSQSPRYKVAKRGQDVALRCDPISGHVSLFWYQQALGQGPEFLTYFQNEAQLDKSGLPSDRFFAERPEGSVSTLKIQRTQQEDSAVYLCASSQRNRNLNEKLFFGSGTQLSVL.

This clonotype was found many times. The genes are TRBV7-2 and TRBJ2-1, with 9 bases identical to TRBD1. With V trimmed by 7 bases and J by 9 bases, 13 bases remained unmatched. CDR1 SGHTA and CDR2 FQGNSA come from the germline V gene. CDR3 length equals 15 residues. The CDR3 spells CASTPRDRASGEQFF. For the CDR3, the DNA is TGTGCCAGCACCCCGCGGGACAGGGCATCCGGTGAGCAGTTCTTC.

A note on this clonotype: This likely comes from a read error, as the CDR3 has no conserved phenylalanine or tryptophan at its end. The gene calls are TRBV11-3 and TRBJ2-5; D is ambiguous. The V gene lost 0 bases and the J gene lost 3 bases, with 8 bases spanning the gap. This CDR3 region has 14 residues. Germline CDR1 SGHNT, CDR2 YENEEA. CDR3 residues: CASSLDLGEETQYL. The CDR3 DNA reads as TGTGCCAGCAGCTTAGATCTGGGTGAAGAGACCCAGTACCTC.

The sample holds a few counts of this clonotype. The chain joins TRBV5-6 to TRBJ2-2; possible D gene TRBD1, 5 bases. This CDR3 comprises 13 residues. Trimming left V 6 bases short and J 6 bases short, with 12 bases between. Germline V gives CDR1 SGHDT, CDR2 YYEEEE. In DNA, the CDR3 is TGTGCCAGCAAGCTCAGGGCGGCCGGGGAGCTGTTTTTT. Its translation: CASKLRAAGELFF. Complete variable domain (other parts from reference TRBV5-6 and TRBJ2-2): DAGVTQSPTHLIKTRGQQVTLRCSPKSGHDTVSWYQQALGQGPQFIFQYYEEEERQRGNFPDRFSGHQFPNYSSELNVNALLLGDSALYLCASKLRAAGELFFGEGSRLTVL.

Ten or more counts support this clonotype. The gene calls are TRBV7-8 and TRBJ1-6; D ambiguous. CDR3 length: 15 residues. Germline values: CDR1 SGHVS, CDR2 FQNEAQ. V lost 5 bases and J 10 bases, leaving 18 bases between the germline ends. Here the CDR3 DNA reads TGTGCCAGCAGCCCAAGGACCTTCGAGGACTCACCCCTCCACTTT. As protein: CASSPRTFEDSPLHF. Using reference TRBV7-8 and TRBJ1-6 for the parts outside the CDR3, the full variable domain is GAGVSQSPRYKVAKRGQDVALRCDPISGHVSLFWYQQALGQGPEFLTYFQNEAQLDKSGLPSDRFFAERPEGSVSTLKIQRTQQEDSAVYLCASSPRTFEDSPLHFGNGTRLTVT.

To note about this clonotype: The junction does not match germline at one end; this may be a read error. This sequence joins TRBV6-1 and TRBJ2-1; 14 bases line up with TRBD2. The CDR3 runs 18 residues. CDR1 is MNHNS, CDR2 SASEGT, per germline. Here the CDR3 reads CAISESGTSGRTYNEQFF. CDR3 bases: TGTGCCATCAGTGAGAGCGGGACTAGCGGGAGAACCTACAATGAGCAGTTCTTC.

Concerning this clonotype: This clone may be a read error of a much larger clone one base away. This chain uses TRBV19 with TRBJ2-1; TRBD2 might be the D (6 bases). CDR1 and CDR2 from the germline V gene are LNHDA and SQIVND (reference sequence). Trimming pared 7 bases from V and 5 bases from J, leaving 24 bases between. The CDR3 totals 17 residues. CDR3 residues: CASTKRGMAGDNNEQFF. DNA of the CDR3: TGTGCCAGTACCAAACGGGGGATGGCGGGCGACAACAATGAGCAGTTCTTC.

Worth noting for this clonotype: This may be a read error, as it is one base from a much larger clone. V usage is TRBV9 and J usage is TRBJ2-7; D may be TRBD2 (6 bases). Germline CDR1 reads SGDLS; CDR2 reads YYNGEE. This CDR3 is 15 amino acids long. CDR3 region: CASSVSFGGPYKQYF. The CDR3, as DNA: TGTGCCAGCAGCGTTAGTTTCGGGGGTCCCTACAAGCAGTACTTC.

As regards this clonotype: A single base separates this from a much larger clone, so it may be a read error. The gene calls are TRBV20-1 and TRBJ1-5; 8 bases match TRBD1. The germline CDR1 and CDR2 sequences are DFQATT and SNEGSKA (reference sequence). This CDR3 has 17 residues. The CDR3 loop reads CSASAGERQGKLQPRHF. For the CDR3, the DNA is TGCAGTGCTAGCGCGGGGGAAAGACAGGGGAAATTACAGCCCCGGCATTTT.

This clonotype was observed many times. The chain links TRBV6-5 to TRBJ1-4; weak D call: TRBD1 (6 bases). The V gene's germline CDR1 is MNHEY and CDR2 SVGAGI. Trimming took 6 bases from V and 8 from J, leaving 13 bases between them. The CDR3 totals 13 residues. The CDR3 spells CASRLQGGEKLFF. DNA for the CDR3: TGTGCCAGCAGATTACAGGGTGGCGAAAAACTGTTTTTT.

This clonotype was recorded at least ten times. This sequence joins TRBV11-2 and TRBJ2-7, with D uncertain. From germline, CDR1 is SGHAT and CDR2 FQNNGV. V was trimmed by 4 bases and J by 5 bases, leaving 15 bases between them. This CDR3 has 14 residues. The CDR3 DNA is TGTGCCAGCAGCTATACGGACCAAGGCCACGAGCAGTACTTC. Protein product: CASSYTDQGHEQYF.

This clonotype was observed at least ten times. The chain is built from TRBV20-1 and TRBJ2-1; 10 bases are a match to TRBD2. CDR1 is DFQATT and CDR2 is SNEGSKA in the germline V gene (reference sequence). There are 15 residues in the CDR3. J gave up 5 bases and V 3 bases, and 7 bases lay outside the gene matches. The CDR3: CSASAAAGGHNEQFF. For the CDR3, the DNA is TGCAGTGCTAGTGCGGCAGCGGGAGGGCACAATGAGCAGTTCTTC.

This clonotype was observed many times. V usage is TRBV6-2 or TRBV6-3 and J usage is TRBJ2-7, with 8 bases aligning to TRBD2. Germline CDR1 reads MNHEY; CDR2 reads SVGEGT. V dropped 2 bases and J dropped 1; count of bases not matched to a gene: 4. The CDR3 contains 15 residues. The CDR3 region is CASSYQRGLSYEQYF. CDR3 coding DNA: TGTGCCAGCAGTTACCAGCGGGGGCTTTCCTACGAGCAGTACTTC.

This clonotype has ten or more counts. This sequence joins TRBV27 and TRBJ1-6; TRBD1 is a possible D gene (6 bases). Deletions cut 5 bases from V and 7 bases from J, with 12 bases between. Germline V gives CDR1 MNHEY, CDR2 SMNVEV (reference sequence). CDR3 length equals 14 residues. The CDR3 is CASSMDRKNSPLHF. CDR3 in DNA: TGTGCCAGCAGTATGGACAGAAAAAATTCACCCCTCCACTTT.

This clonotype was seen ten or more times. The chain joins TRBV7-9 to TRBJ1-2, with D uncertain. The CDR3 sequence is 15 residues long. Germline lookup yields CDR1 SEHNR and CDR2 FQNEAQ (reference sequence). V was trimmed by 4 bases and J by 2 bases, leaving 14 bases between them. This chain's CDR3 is CASSSYSGGNYGYTF. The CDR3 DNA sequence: TGTGCCAGCAGCTCCTATTCTGGAGGGAACTATGGCTACACCTTC.

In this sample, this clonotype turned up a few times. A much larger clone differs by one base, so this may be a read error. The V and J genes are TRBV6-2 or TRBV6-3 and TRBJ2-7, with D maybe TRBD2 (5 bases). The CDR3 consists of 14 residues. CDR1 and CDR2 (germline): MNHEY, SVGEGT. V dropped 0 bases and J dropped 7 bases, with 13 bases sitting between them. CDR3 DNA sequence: TGTGCCAGCAGTTACTCGCTCCACCCGGGAGAGCAGTACTTC. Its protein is CASSYSLHPGEQYF.

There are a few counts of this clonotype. The CDR3 nucleotides read TGTGCCAGCAGTTACTCGCGAAGCTCCTACAATGAGCAGTTCTTC. It is translated as CASSYSRSSYNEQFF. The chain is built from TRBV6-6 and TRBJ2-1; D is unresolved. The germline gives CDR1 MNHNY, CDR2 SVGAGI (reference sequence). V was cut by 0 bases and J by 0 bases, with 6 bases left in between. This CDR3 is 15 amino acids long.

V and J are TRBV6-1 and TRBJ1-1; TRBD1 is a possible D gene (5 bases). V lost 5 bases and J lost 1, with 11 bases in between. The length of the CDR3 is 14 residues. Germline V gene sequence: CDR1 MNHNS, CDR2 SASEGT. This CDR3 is CASSSLGQNTEAFF. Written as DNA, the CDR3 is TGTGCCAGCAGTAGCCTCGGACAGAACACTGAAGCTTTCTTT.

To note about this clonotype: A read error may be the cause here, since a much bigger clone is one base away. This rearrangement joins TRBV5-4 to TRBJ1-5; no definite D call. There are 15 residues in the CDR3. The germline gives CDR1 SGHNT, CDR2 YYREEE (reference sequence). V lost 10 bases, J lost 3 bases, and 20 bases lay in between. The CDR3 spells CAVSAEDGFNQPQHF. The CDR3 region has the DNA TGTGCCGTCTCCGCAGAGGACGGGTTCAATCAGCCCCAGCATTTT.

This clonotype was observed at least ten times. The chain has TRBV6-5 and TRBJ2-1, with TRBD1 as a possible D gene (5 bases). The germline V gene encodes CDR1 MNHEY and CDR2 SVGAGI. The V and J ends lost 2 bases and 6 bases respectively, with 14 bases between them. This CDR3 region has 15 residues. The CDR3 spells CASSYTLTGVNEQFF. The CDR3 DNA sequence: TGTGCCAGCAGTTACACCTTAACAGGAGTCAATGAGCAGTTCTTC.

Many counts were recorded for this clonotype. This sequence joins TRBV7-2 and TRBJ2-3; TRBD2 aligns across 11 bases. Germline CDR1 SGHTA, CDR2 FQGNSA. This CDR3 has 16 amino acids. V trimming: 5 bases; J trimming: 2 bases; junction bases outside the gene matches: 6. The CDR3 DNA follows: TGTGCCAGCAGCACCGGGACTAGCGGACTCACAGATACGCAGTATTTT. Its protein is CASSTGTSGLTDTQYF. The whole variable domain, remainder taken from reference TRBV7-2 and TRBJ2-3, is GAGVSQSPSNKVTEKGKDVELRCDPISGHTALYWYRQSLGQGLEFLIYFQGNSAPDKSGLPSDRFSAERTGGSVSTLTIQRTQQEDSAVYLCASSTGTSGLTDTQYFGPGTRLTVL.

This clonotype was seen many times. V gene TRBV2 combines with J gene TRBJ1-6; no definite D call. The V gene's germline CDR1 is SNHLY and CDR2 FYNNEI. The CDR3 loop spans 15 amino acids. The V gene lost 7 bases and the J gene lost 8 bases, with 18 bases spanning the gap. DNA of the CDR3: TGTGCCAGCAACCTAGATTTAAGTCCCGATTCACCCCTCCACTTT. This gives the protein CASNLDLSPDSPLHF.

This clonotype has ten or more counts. CDR3 sequence reads: CASSPWGSGANVLTF. The DNA of the CDR3 is TGTGCCAGCAGCCCTTGGGGGTCTGGGGCCAACGTCCTGACTTTC. J is TRBJ2-6 and V is TRBV9; D may be TRBD1 or TRBD2 (5 bases each). This CDR3 has 15 residues. The ends were cut back, 4 bases at V and 1 base at J, with 9 bases in the middle. Germline V gives CDR1 SGDLS, CDR2 YYNGEE.